This TCR beta chain was captured by sequencing in a study of cytomegalovirus exposure and HLA in healthy donors (dated by TCRdb to about 2017). Regarding the study in general: An earlier analysis of approximately 640 of the donors reported 250 to 300 Gb of sequence data and 100 million to 130 million unique TCR beta sequences from about 200 million T cells. An early release that covered approximately 600 HLA-typed donors contained approximately 290 gigabases of sequencing data and some 87 million unique TCR sequences. The genetic ancestry cluster associated with self-reported Caucasian donors included over 65% of the roughly 400 genotyped donors. The study aimed to test whether cataloging public T cell receptors could reveal signatures of past pathogen exposure. The T cell repertoires of 666 subjects were profiled by immunosequencing and related to cytomegalovirus serostatus. A separate validation cohort of about 110 different subjects was used in addition to the approximately 670-subject first cohort. High-throughput TCR immunosequencing, statistical association of individual TCRs with disease status, and machine learning were combined to predict cytomegalovirus infection status. To study patterns of TCR occurrence, a later analysis re-analyzed previously published TCR beta repertoires from more than 550 donors and added high-resolution HLA genotyping. Rather than drawing on any new phenotypic data, the later analysis identified candidate immune exposures from TCR beta sequences and the way those sequences occurred across donors. In an earlier analysis of over 550 of the donors, high-throughput TCR beta sequencing was used to judge whether each TCR beta V gene segment behaved as functional or pseudogenic. Alongside the repertoire data, information on donor age, sex, ethnicity and CMV serostatus was compiled. A later genetic analysis took genome-wide SNP genotypes for about three fifths of the roughly 700 donors and used that subset as a discovery cohort. All discovery cohort repertoires had been generated using a single sequencing platform. HLA typing covered class I and class II loci at four-digit resolution. Typing coverage differed by locus: A, B, C, DRB1 and DQB1 were typed in roughly 620-640 donors, DQA1 in 522, DPA1 in some 570, and DPB1 in just under 480. Several DR-DQ haplotypes were treated as single units for association and clustering because of strong linkage in the cohort. On average, over 200,000 unique TCR beta nucleotide sequences were sequenced per donor among a few hundred genotyped donors of the cohort, with roughly 18% of those sequences being non-productive.

Paper-wide results and their limitations: A total of 150 or so TCR beta chains were listed by the study as associated with cytomegalovirus. The sequencing pipeline was judged likely to have produced a cluster of highly shared sequence variants as a technical artifact. A later analysis reported that several top co-occurrence clusters appeared linked to parvovirus B19, influenza, CMV and Epstein-Barr virus. In a later analysis, the rate of TCR association differed among HLA loci, with DRB1 alleles having the most associated TCRs and HLA-C alleles having the fewest. Roughly uniform sequencing depth across donors was assumed in presence/absence analyses, although this assumption may not hold. The only immune exposure information available for the cohort was CMV serostatus. This cohort had only TCR beta chains sequenced, and the lack of alpha or paired-chain data limited which features could be detected. Because some donors lacked HLA typing at each locus, the association tests relied only on the typed subset. In an earlier analysis of fewer than 700 of the donors, most TCR beta V segments appeared in productive rearrangements about 87% or about 30% of the time, broadly matching IMGT annotations. The earlier analysis of 587 of the donors excluded 15 to 20 rarely observed V segments, including chromosome 9 orphons, because counts were too low. Three of the identified cytomegalovirus-associated TCR beta chains were confirmed in vitro to be specific for cytomegalovirus antigens. The 87-base-pair reads could not distinguish some IMGT-functional V segments, including TRBV6-2 and TRBV6-3, so those segments were excluded. A later analysis associated 15,000 to 20,000 TCR beta sequences with specific HLA alleles at a false discovery rate of 0.05. In a later analysis, HLA-associated TCR beta chains were found to be more clonally expanded and to have lower generation probabilities than equally common non-associated chains. Most TCR sequences were observed very rarely across donors, whereas some public TCRs were present in many individuals. In a later genetic analysis, fewer N-insertions in productive TCRs were reported among donors in an Asian-associated ancestry cluster than the roughly 670-donor mean. Strong co-occurrence of HLA alleles, especially DR and DQ, made assigning TCR associations to individual alleles difficult. An association between a missense DCLRE1C variant and V-gene and J-gene trimming of TCR beta chains was found in a later genetic analysis and replicated in an independent cohort. The authors suggested that the approach could potentially be generalized to other disease states and immunological phenotypes. According to a later analysis, most CMV-associated TCR beta chains appeared to be HLA-restricted, and the HLA associations seemed to be driven largely by CMV exposure. Cytomegalovirus status was reported to be diagnosed by the classifier with high specificity and sensitivity in both the original and validation cohorts. A further reported finding was that TCR beta sequences accurately predicted the HLA-A and HLA-B alleles for most subjects in the first cohort. Linkage disequilibrium might explain the correlated functional status among segregating V segments, but an unknown experimental factor could not be excluded.

Relative to germline, V is 5 bases shorter and J is 4 bases shorter, with 19 bases between their ends. The germline V gene provides CDR1 SGHNT and CDR2 YENEEA. The CDR3 runs 16 amino acids, cysteine and phenylalanine included. Only CDR3 DNA is held: 48 bases, read in frame from base 1. The cohort comprised some 700 healthy bone marrow donors. At the time of sampling, all cohort members were nominally healthy, though unrecorded immune exposures were likely present. The donor was CMV seronegative and belonged to the group of roughly 330 seronegative cohort members. A peripheral blood sample was provided by each donor, and peripheral blood mononuclear cells were used for TCR beta sequencing. The Qiagen DNeasy Blood Extraction Kit was used to extract genomic DNA from the blood cell samples. About this clone itself: It has no known antigen specificity. The input lacks base qualities; no much larger clone sits a single base away.

Libraries came from the immunoSEQ multiplex PCR assay. A mixture of 60 forward primers for TCR Vbeta segments and 13 reverse primers for TCR Jbeta segments was used in the multiplex PCR. The CDR3 region of rearranged TCR beta genes was amplified from genomic DNA by a multiplex PCR assay. The Illumina HiSeq System was used to sequence the amplified TCR beta libraries as 87-base-pair reads. On the authors' methods: A later analysis counted approximately 76 million unique TCR beta chains across the 670 or so repertoires, and around 12 million of these chains were shared by at least two donors. To remove PCR and sequencing errors, raw reads were error-corrected and collapsed into unique sequences using a nearest-neighbor algorithm that merged closely related sequences. Alignment of CDR3 sequences to IMGT reference sequences was used to assign V, D and J gene segments. For a sequence to be retained, a match of at least six nucleotides was required to both a V gene segment and a J gene segment. A rearrangement counted as productive if the CDR3 had no stop codons and remained in frame with V and J, and every other rearrangement counted as non-productive. Following IMGT convention, CDR3 was defined as the stretch from the second conserved V-encoded cysteine up to the conserved J-encoded phenylalanine. The earlier analysis of about 590 of the donors excluded sequences that lacked an unambiguous match to a single V gene segment. In an earlier analysis of about 590 of the donors, a V segment was called functional when productive rearrangements were above 56.7%, and segregating when the standard deviation between donors exceeded 5%. A statistical classification framework was built for diagnosing cytomegalovirus status from the catalog of TCR beta chain sequences. A later analysis assigned V and J genes by comparing TCR nucleotide sequences with IMGT/GENE-DB human TR gene sequences. Using the TCRdist pipeline, a later analysis assigned CDR3 sequences along with most-parsimonious VDJ recombination scenarios. In a later analysis, every TCR beta chain was defined by the combination of its CDR3 amino acid sequence and its V-gene family, and reads without a unique V-gene family were dropped. As a way to deal with suspected cross-contamination and a sequencing artifact, a later analysis dropped hundreds of nucleotide sequences that were highly shared and had low generation probability. For each public chain, a later analysis derived a clonal expansion index from normalized ranks of inferred template counts within each repertoire. A later analysis computed generation probabilities with a VDJ recombination model fitted to out-of-frame rearrangements, and checked the results against IGoR. In a later analysis, hypergeometric tests were used to score TCR-TCR, TCR-HLA and TCR-CMV co-occurrence, with a repertoire-size bias correction applied to TCR pairs. False discovery rates were estimated in a later analysis by permuting HLA or CMV assignments 20 times. A later analysis grouped co-occurring TCRs with DBSCAN, adding TCRdist sequence similarity when clustering within HLA-allele-positive subsets. Repertoires with fewer than 30,000 or more than 120,000 public chains were left out of co-occurrence clustering, as were four to six repertoires with anomalous nucleotide sharing. TCRdb carries this immuneACCESS record with in-frame sequences only. Its versions omit some clonotypes, under half of them owing to an unresolved V gene in the studies checked, with the rest unexplained. The V and J calls and the clone size are those of that table, but D and trimming were determined from the DNA. The sample data list about 180,000 clones, and about 77% of these were observed just once. About 2.4% of the sample belongs to the ten largest clones.

The receptor chain draws on TRBV11-3 and TRBJ2-3; the best D guess is TRBD1, with 9 bases matching. The clonotype comes from a man aged 60-69 years in good health and CMV-seronegative. Sequencing input: PBMCs. The base sequence is TGTGCCAGCAGCCAGCGGGGGACAGGGCAATCAGATACGCAGTATTTT. This yields the protein CASSQRGTGQSDTQYF.